Below, 3 T cell receptor beta chains from the same sample are listed, as sequenced in a study of Graves' ophthalmopathy and Graves' hyperthyroidism. Amplified material comprised TCR beta CDR3 regions derived from RNA transcripts. Second-round multiplex PCR came after first-round RT-PCR with HTBI primers. TCRdb re-analysed the multiplex PCR reads in MiXCR, keeping a single row per CDR3 protein. Here the sample spans some 520,000 distinct CDR3 sequences, roughly 14% being singletons. Sequencing was done on a sample of blood. All receptors come from a woman in her 30s with Graves' ophthalmopathy.

This clonotype showed up many times. V and J are TRBV11-1 and TRBJ1-1; no firm D call. This CDR3 region has 8 residues. Germline V CDR1 and CDR2: SGHAT, FQDESV (reference sequence). The CDR3 protein is CPGTWAFF. The CDR3 DNA reads TGTCCGGGAACTTGGGCTTTCTTT.

Ten or more counts support this clonotype. The chain joins TRBV24-1 to TRBJ2-5; D is unclear. V shed 2 bases and J shed 1 base, with 7 bases lying between them. The CDR3 totals 14 residues. Germline V gene data show CDR1 as KGHDR and CDR2 as SFDVKD. The CDR3 sequence is CATSDSGVQETQYF. DNA of the CDR3: TGTGCCACCAGTGATTCGGGTGTCCAAGAGACCCAGTACTTC.

This clonotype was seen many times. The chain combines TRBV6-1 with TRBJ2-5; 9 nucleotides agree with TRBD1. With V trimmed by 1 base and J by 4 bases, 10 bases remained unmatched. The CDR3 is 17 residues long. Germline V gives CDR1 MNHNS, CDR2 SASEGT. The CDR3 bases are TGTGCCAGCAGTGAAGTGGTCGGGACAGGGTTATCAGAGACCCAGTACTTC. Its protein is CASSEVVGTGLSETQYF.